A single sample is the source of the 26 T cell receptor beta chains below, sequenced in a study of blood T cell repertoires in COVID-19. The data were produced by immunoSEQ multiplex PCR, yet TCRdb's version contains in-frame clones alone and is incomplete. The data hold about 59,000 clones, with about 93% observed a single time. The sequencing input was peripheral blood. The source is a man older than 75 with acute or convalescent COVID-19.

This clone occurred a few times. This sample includes further DNA sequences coding for the same CDR3. The CDR3 DNA reads as TGTGCCAGCAGTGAGTTCAACGAGCAGTACTTC. It yields the protein CASSEFNEQYF. The chain uses TRBV2 and TRBJ2-7; D not certain. This CDR3 region has 11 residues. V lost 3 bases to trimming and J lost 5 bases, with 5 bases between them. Germline CDR1 reads SNHLY; CDR2 reads FYNNEI. The full variable domain, its missing parts supplied by reference TRBV2 and TRBJ2-7, is EPEVTQTPSHQVTQMGQEVILRCVPISNHLYFYWYRQILGQKVEFLVSFYNNEISEKSEIFDDQFSVERPDGSNFTLKIRSTKLEDSAMYFCASSEFNEQYFGPGTRLTVT.

The V call is TRBV6-5, the J call TRBJ2-7, with 7 bases identical to TRBD2. Trimming took 6 bases from V and 3 from J; bases not matched to a gene: 8. CDR1 is MNHEY and CDR2 is SVGAGI in the germline V gene. The CDR3 totals 14 residues. The CDR3: CASSSGRGDYEQYF. The CDR3 DNA reads TGTGCCAGCAGCTCGGGGAGGGGAGACTACGAGCAGTACTTC.

This clone was seen a handful of times. The chain employs TRBV24-1 and TRBJ2-3; a weak D match, TRBD2 (6 bases). This CDR3 has 13 residues. CDR1 is KGHDR, CDR2 SFDVKD, per germline. Trimming shortened V by 3 bases and J by 9 bases, and 12 bases separated the two germline ends. The CDR3 loop reads CATSDGGGLTQYF. The CDR3 nucleotides read TGTGCCACCAGTGATGGTGGGGGACTCACGCAGTATTTT.

This chain uses TRBV19 with TRBJ2-3; 12 bases are shared with TRBD2. The CDR3 has 17 amino acids. Trimming took 6 bases from V and 6 from J; bases not matched to a gene: 13. Germline V lookup: CDR1 LNHDA, CDR2 SQIVND (reference sequence). CDR3 loop: CASSTPLASGGADTQYF. CDR3 bases: TGTGCCAGTAGCACCCCGCTAGCTAGCGGGGGGGCGGATACGCAGTATTTT.

The chain has TRBV6-6 and TRBJ1-5, with D hard to call. Trimming removed 2 bases at V and 4 bases at J, with 3 bases between. The CDR3 runs 12 residues. CDR1 MNHNY and CDR2 SVGAGI come from the germline V gene (reference sequence). CDR3 region: CASSYENQPQHF. CDR3 bases: TGTGCCAGCAGTTACGAGAATCAGCCCCAGCATTTT.

This chain joins TRBV6-5 and TRBJ1-6; no reliable D call. CDR3 length: 13 amino acids. Germline lookup yields CDR1 MNHEY and CDR2 SVGAGI. Trimming removed 4 bases from V and 6 bases from J, with 7 bases in between. DNA for the CDR3: TGTGCCAGCAGTTCCCCGGGTAATTCACCCCTCCACTTT. It codes for CASSSPGNSPLHF.

The V gene is TRBV19, the J gene TRBJ1-2; a possible D gene is TRBD1 (5 bases). The CDR3 length is 15 residues. Germline V gives CDR1 LNHDA, CDR2 SQIVND (reference sequence). V lost 3 bases and J lost 0, with 11 bases in between. In nucleotides, the CDR3 is TGTGCCAGTAGTATGGGGGGGACCGCTAACTATGGCTACACCTTC. This sequence encodes CASSMGGTANYGYTF.

The chain combines TRBV10-1 with TRBJ1-3; D unclear. The CDR3 length is 14 residues. Germline values: CDR1 WNHNN, CDR2 SYGVQD (reference sequence). The V and J ends lost 8 bases and 0 bases respectively, with 11 bases between them. DNA of the CDR3: TGCGCCAGCCCCCGGCCTAGCTCTGGAAACACCATATATTTT. It codes for CASPRPSSGNTIYF.

This chain connects TRBV6-2 or TRBV6-3 to TRBJ2-7; the match to TRBD2 covers 16 bases. Germline CDR1 MNHEY, CDR2 SVGEGT. The ends lost 4 bases at V and 4 bases at J; junction bases unmatched: 4. The CDR3 covers 16 residues. CDR3 bases: TGTGCCAGCAGTTCCGGGACTAGCGGGGGGGGATACGAGCAGTACTTC. The encoded protein is CASSSGTSGGGYEQYF.

This rearrangement joins TRBV27 to TRBJ1-2, with TRBD1 matching over 9 bases. The CDR3 totals 14 residues. The V gene end was trimmed by 5 bases and the J gene end by 5 bases; junction bases not matched to a gene: 6. The germline gives CDR1 MNHEY, CDR2 SMNVEV (reference sequence). Here the CDR3 reads CASSTGQGTYGYTF. In nucleotides, the CDR3 is TGTGCCAGCAGTACGGGACAGGGAACTTATGGCTACACCTTC.

The chain employs TRBV5-5 and TRBJ2-7, with TRBD1 matching 7 bases. Germline CDR1 reads SGHKS; CDR2 reads YYEKEE (reference sequence). The junction had 11 bases not matched to a gene; V was cut back by 5 bases and J by 0 bases. The CDR3 is made up of 16 amino acids. The CDR3 bases are TGTGCCAGCAGTTCCCCGGGACAGCAGAGCTCCTACGAGCAGTACTTC. Its protein product is CASSSPGQQSSYEQYF.

The chain joins TRBV7-8 to TRBJ2-2; D not resolved. In germline, CDR1 is SGHVS, CDR2 FQNEAQ. This CDR3 is 14 amino acids long. Trimming stripped 1 base from V and 2 bases from J, with 5 bases between. The CDR3 DNA sequence: TGTGCCAGCAGCTTAGATTATAACACCGGGGAGCTGTTTTTT. Its protein is CASSLDYNTGELFF.

The chain recombines TRBV5-1 with TRBJ2-5; 7 bases align to TRBD2. This CDR3 has 13 amino acids. Trimming at V came to 7 bases and at J to 0 bases, leaving 3 bases not matched to a gene. Germline assignment: CDR1 SGHRS and CDR2 YFSETQ. CDR3 sequence: CASSGTNQETQYF. In DNA, the CDR3 is TGCGCCAGCTCCGGGACTAACCAAGAGACCCAGTACTTC.

V and J are TRBV30 and TRBJ2-3; 8 positions agree with TRBD1. Germline lookup yields CDR1 GTSNPN and CDR2 SVGIG (reference sequence). The V segment lost 4 bases and the J segment 4 bases; nucleotides outside the gene matches: 7. The CDR3 length is 14 residues. The CDR3 DNA reads TGTGCCTGGACCCCCGGACAGGGCGCAGATACGCAGTATTTT. As protein: CAWTPGQGADTQYF.

This sequence joins TRBV5-4 and TRBJ1-2; D is undetermined. Germline V gives CDR1 SGHNT, CDR2 YYREEE (reference sequence). The ends were cut back, 3 bases at V and 3 bases at J, with 12 bases in the middle. This CDR3 is built from 14 residues. CDR3 sequence reads: CASSSLYPDYGYTF. CDR3 bases: TGTGCCAGCAGCTCGCTGTACCCGGACTATGGCTACACCTTC.

J is TRBJ1-1 and V is TRBV12-5; perhaps TRBD1 as D (5 bases). This CDR3 is built from 13 residues. V was cut by 6 bases and J by 1 base, with 9 bases left in between. Germline CDR1 and CDR2: LGHNT and FRNRAP. CDR3 sequence: CASGLTANTEAFF. DNA for the CDR3: TGTGCTAGTGGCCTGACAGCGAACACTGAAGCTTTCTTT.

The chain joins TRBV29-1 to TRBJ2-1; 11 nucleotides match TRBD2. Trimming cost V 2 bases and J 7 bases; bases outside gene matches: 10. This CDR3 region has 16 residues. Germline V gene sequence: CDR1 SQVTM, CDR2 ANQGSEA. DNA of the CDR3: TGCAGCGTTGAACGGAGTAGCGGGGGGGCGCGGAATGAGCAGTTCTTC. Amino acid sequence: CSVERSSGGARNEQFF.

A single count supports this clone. CDR3: CASSQDTRGSYGYTF. The CDR3 DNA follows: TGTGCCAGCAGCCAAGATACGAGGGGGTCTTATGGCTACACCTTC. V usage is TRBV3-1 (or the pseudogene TRBV3-2) and J usage is TRBJ1-2; TRBD1 is a possible D gene (6 bases). The CDR3 consists of 15 residues. Trimming took off 0 bases at V and 5 bases at J, with 13 bases between the two ends. Germline V gene data show CDR1 as LGHDT and CDR2 as YNNKEL (reference sequence).

The CDR3 nucleotides read TGCAGCGTCGCGGTCCCGGGACAGGGAGTGATGAAAAACATTCAGTACTTC. Encoded protein: CSVAVPGQGVMKNIQYF. J is TRBJ2-4 and V is TRBV29-1, with 9 bases fitting TRBD1. The germline CDR1 and CDR2 sequences are SQVTM and ANQGSEA. The CDR3 has 17 residues. The V gene end was trimmed by 6 bases and the J gene end by 4 bases; junction bases not matched to a gene: 16.

This clone was detected a few times. V gene TRBV30 combines with J gene TRBJ1-2, with 7 nucleotides matching TRBD1. The trim removed 5 bases at V and 5 bases at J, leaving 5 bases unmatched. Per the germline V gene, CDR1 is GTSNPN and CDR2 is SVGIG (reference sequence). This CDR3 is built from 12 residues. The CDR3 DNA is TGTGCCTGGGGTCGGGACAGTTATGGCTACACCTTC. As protein: CAWGRDSYGYTF.

The sample holds one count of this clone. The chain combines TRBV6-5 with TRBJ2-7; the D is unclear. The CDR3 extends over 15 amino acids. Per the germline V gene, CDR1 is MNHEY and CDR2 is SVGAGI. Trimming took 2 bases from V and 3 from J, leaving 14 bases between them. CDR3 bases: TGTGCCAGCAGTTACGGCCGTCAAAATGACTACGAGCAGTACTTC. Its translation: CASSYGRQNDYEQYF.

The J gene is TRBJ1-1, the V gene TRBV19; 10 bases match TRBD1. Germline CDR1 LNHDA, CDR2 SQIVND (reference sequence). The V segment lost 6 bases and the J segment 0 bases; nucleotides outside the gene matches: 7. The CDR3 covers 16 residues. CDR3 sequence (DNA): TGTGCCAGTAGCCCGGACAGGGGGGTGTTGAACACTGAAGCTTTCTTT. Amino acids: CASSPDRGVLNTEAFF.

This clone was picked up one time. V and J are TRBV3-1 (or the pseudogene TRBV3-2) and TRBJ2-7, with a possible D match to TRBD2 (5 bases). Germline V gives CDR1 LGHDT, CDR2 YNNKEL (reference sequence). The germline V and J ends were trimmed by 0 bases and 3 bases, with 12 bases remaining between them. This CDR3 region has 15 residues. The CDR3 here is CASSQDSLGIYEQYF. CDR3 in DNA: TGTGCCAGCAGCCAAGATTCCCTCGGGATCTACGAGCAGTACTTC.

The V gene is TRBV7-9, the J gene TRBJ2-5; TRBD2 might be the D (6 bases). V lost 8 bases to trimming and J lost 4 bases, with 11 bases between them. The CDR3 is 12 residues long. Germline V CDR1 and CDR2: SEHNR, FQNEAQ (reference sequence). CDR3 loop: CASGRRGETQYF. As DNA, the CDR3 is TGTGCCAGCGGACGGAGGGGAGAGACCCAGTACTTC.

On this clone itself: Other DNA variants within this sample encode the same CDR3. The V call is TRBV30, the J call TRBJ2-1; D remains ambiguous. The CDR3 has 11 amino acids. The germline gives CDR1 GTSNPN, CDR2 SVGIG (reference sequence). The germline V and J ends were trimmed by 3 bases and 7 bases, with 7 bases remaining between them. In nucleotides, the CDR3 is TGTGCCTGGAGCCCCTCGAATGAGCAGTTCTTC. It specifies CAWSPSNEQFF.

V is TRBV28 and J is TRBJ1-2, with a tentative D call TRBD1 (6 bases). The length of the CDR3 is 14 residues. Trimming shortened V by 2 bases and J by 3 bases, and 10 bases separated the two germline ends. Looked up from germline, CDR1 is MDHEN and CDR2 is SYDVKM. CDR3 sequence (DNA): TGTGCCAGCAGTTTAGCAGGGGCCGACTATGGCTACACCTTC. Translated, it gives CASSLAGADYGYTF.